One T cell receptor (beta chain) is described in this entry. The sample is drawn from a study of T cell responses to AZD1222 COVID-19 vaccine. About the study: Pooling of second doses given at about 4 or about 12 weeks was done.

Per germline, CDR1 KGHSH and CDR2 LQKENI. Trimming pared 5 bases from V and 0 bases from J, leaving 6 bases between. The CDR3 covers 13 residues. The assay was immunoSEQ multiplex PCR, and TCRdb's table has in-frame clones only and misses some. This sample has more than 110,000 clones, with around 90% found just once. Here the sequenced sample was peripheral blood, taken on day 0 of AZD1222 vaccination. The sequence derives from an adult in good health. The chain is built from TRBV18 and TRBJ2-3; unclear D gene. The CDR3 reads CASSSISTDTQYF. The DNA of the CDR3 is TGTGCCAGCTCATCGATTAGCACAGATACGCAGTATTTT.